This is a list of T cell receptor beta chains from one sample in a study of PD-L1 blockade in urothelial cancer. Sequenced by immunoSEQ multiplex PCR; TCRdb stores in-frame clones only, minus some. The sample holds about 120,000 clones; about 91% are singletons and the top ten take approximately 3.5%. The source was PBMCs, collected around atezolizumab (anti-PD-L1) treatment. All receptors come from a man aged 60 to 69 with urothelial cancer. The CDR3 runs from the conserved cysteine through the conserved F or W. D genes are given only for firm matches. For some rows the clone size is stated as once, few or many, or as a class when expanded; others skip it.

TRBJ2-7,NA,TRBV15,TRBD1,TGTGCCACCAGCAGAGTAAGGGGGCGGATCGAGCAGTACTTC,CATSRVRGRIEQYF
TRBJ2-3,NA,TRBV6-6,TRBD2,TGTGCCAGCACCAGCGAGCGGGAAGATACGCAGTATTTT,CASTSEREDTQYF
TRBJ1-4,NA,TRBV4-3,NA,TGCGCCAGCAGCCCCGACAGTGCAACTAATGAAAAACTGTTTTTT,CASSPDSATNEKLFF
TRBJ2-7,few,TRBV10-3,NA,TGTGCCACACGGACCTCTGGGATTGGGAGCTCCTACGAGCAGTACTTC,CATRTSGIGSSYEQYF
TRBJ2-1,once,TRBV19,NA,TGTGCCAGTAGTATAGCCGGGAGTTACAATGAGCAGTTCTTC,CASSIAGSYNEQFF
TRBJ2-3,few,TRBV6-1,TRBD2,TGTGCCGCCGCCACTAGCGGGAACACAGATACGCAGTATTTT,CAAATSGNTDTQYF
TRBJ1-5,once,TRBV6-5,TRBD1,TGTGCCAGCAGTTACGGGACAGGGGGGAATCAGCCCCAGCATTTT,CASSYGTGGNQPQHF
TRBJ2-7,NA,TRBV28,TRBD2,TGTGCCAGCAGTTTATTGGGACTAGCGGGAGGAGGCCTGAGGGTGCAGTACTTC,CASSLLGLAGGGLRVQYF
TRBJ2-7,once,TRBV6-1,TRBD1,TGTGCCAGCAGTGAATGGGGACAGGGGGCCCACGAGCAGTACTTC,CASSEWGQGAHEQYF
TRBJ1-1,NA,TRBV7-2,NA,TGTGCCAGCAGCCGACAGAACACTGAAGCTTTCTTT,CASSRQNTEAFF
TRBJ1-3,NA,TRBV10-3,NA,TGTGCCATCAGTGACGGACAAGTCCTCTCTGGAAACACCATATATTTT,CAISDGQVLSGNTIYF
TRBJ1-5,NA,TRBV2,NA,TGTGCCAGCAGTGTTTTTCAGGCATATCAGCCCCAGCATTTT,CASSVFQAYQPQHF
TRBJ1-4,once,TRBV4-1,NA,TGCGCCAGCAGCCAAGGGGGCAGGGGTACGGAAAAACTGTTTTTT,CASSQGGRGTEKLFF
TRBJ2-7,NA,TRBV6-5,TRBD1,TGTGCCAGCAGCCCGGACAGGGGGCACAACGAGCAGTACTTC,CASSPDRGHNEQYF
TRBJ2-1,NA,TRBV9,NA,TGTGCCAGCAGCGTCCTTTCGAGCTCCTACAATGAGCAGTTCTTC,CASSVLSSSYNEQFF
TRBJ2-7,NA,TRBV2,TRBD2,TGTGCCAGCGCTAGCGGGAGTTTATCGTACGAGCAGTACTTC,CASASGSLSYEQYF
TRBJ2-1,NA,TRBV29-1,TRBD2,TGCAGCGGAGTCGGGGCTAGCGGTTACAATGAGCAGTTCTTC,CSGVGASGYNEQFF
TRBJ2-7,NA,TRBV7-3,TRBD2,TGTGCCAGCAGCTTAACGAAGACTAGCGGGGCCTACGAGCAGTACTTC,CASSLTKTSGAYEQYF
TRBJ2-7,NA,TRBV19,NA,TGTGCCAGTAGTAGGGCTGACTCCTACGAGCAGTACTTC,CASSRADSYEQYF
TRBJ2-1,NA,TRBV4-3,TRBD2,TGCGCCGCCGCCTCCTGGCGGGGGTATGAGCAGTTCTTC,CAAASWRGYEQFF
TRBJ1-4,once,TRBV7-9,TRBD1,TGTGCCAGCAGCCAGTTTATCGGGACAGGGCAAGGGAATGAAAAACTGTTTTTT,CASSQFIGTGQGNEKLFF
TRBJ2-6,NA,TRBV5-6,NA,TGTGCCAGCAGGCGCTCTGGGGCCAACGTCCTGACTTTC,CASRRSGANVLTF
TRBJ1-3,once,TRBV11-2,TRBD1,TGTGCCAGCAGACCGAACGGTGGGCAGGGGGCTTCGAGTGCAAACACCATATATTTT,CASRPNGGQGASSANTIYF
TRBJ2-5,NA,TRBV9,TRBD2,TGTGCCAGCAGCGTAGGAACCCGGGCCCGGGGGGGAGAGACCCAGTACTTC,CASSVGTRARGGETQYF
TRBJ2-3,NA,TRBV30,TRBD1,TGTGCCTGGAGCCTTGGGACAGGGGGCGGATTGGTGGGCGGAGATACGCAGTATTTT,CAWSLGTGGGLVGGDTQYF
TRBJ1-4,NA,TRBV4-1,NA,TGCGCCAGCAGCCGGAGTAACAGGGATGGTGAAAAACTGTTTTTT,CASSRSNRDGEKLFF
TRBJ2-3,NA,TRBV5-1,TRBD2,TGCGCCAGCAGCTCCGGGACTAGCCAGAGCACAGATACGCAGTATTTT,CASSSGTSQSTDTQYF
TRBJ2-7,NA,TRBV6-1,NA,TGTGCCAGCAGTGTGGAGATAGGACTCCCCTACGAGCAGTACTTC,CASSVEIGLPYEQYF
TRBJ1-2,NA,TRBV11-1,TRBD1,TGTGCCAGCAGCCAGGGGGGAGACTATGGCTACACCTTC,CASSQGGDYGYTF
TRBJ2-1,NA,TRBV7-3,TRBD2,TGTGCCAGCAGCCGGACTAGCGTCGGGGAGAATGAGCAGTTCTTC,CASSRTSVGENEQFF
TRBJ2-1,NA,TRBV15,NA,TGTGCCACCAGCAGAGTTGGCCTCTCCTACAATGAGCAGTTCTTC,CATSRVGLSYNEQFF
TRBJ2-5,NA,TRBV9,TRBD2,TGTGCCAGCAGCCCCTCGGGACTAGCGGGAGTAGAGACCCAGTACTTC,CASSPSGLAGVETQYF
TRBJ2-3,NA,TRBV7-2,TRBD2,TGTGCCAGCAGCCGAACGTTGACTAGCCCGGATACGCAGTATTTT,CASSRTLTSPDTQYF
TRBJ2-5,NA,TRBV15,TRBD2,TGTGCCACCAGCAGAGCGGTCAGCGGGGGCCAAGAGACCCAGTACTTC,CATSRAVSGGQETQYF
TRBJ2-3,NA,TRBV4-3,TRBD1,TGCGCCAGCAGCCAAGGACAGGGGGCTTATGATACGCAGTATTTT,CASSQGQGAYDTQYF
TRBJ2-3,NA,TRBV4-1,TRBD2,TGCGCCAGCAGCCAAGATTTCAGCGGGGGCACAGATACGCAGTATTTT,CASSQDFSGGTDTQYF
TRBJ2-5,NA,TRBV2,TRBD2,TGTGCCAGCAGGTCTAGCGGGGGGGCCGGGGAGACCCAGTACTTC,CASRSSGGAGETQYF
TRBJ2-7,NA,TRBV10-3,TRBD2,TGTGCCATCAGGGAGGGACTAGCGGGAGGGCTTAGGAACCGGTACGAGCAGTACTTC,CAIREGLAGGLRNRYEQYF
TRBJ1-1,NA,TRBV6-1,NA,TGTGCCAGCAGTGAGGGAGAGGGTGAAGCTTTCTTT,CASSEGEGEAFF
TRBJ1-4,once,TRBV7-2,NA,TGTGCCAGCAGCTTAGGAGGAGGGATTGAAAAACTGTTTTTT,CASSLGGGIEKLFF
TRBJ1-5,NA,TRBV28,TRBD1,TGTGCCAGCACTCACAGGGGAATCGATCAGCCCCAGCATTTT,CASTHRGIDQPQHF
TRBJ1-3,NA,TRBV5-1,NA,TGCGCCAGTCAACTCTTCTCAGGGTCTGGAAACACCATATATTTT,CASQLFSGSGNTIYF
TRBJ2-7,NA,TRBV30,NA,TGTGCCTGGAGTGTGCAGGGCCACGAGCAGTACTTC,CAWSVQGHEQYF
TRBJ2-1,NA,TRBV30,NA,TGTGCCTGGAGTGTACAAAGCGGGTTAGAGAATGAGCAGTTCTTC,CAWSVQSGLENEQFF
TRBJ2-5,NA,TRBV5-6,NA,TGTGCCAGCAGCAAACTTGCTCGGGGTACATATCACCAAGAGACCCAGTACTTC,CASSKLARGTYHQETQYF
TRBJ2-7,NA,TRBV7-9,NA,TGTGCCAGCAGCTTAGTTGGCAGCTCCTACGAGCAGTACTTC,CASSLVGSSYEQYF
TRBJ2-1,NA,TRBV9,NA,TGTGCCAGCAGCCCCAGCCCGAGTGGCCGGGATGAGCAGTTCTTC,CASSPSPSGRDEQFF
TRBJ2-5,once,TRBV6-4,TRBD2,TGTGCCAGCAGTGAACCGGGGGGGATGGAGACCCAGTACTTC,CASSEPGGMETQYF
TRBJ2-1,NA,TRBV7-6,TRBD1,TGTGCCAGCAGCTTAGGCGGACAGGGGGCGCATTATGAGCAGTTCTTC,CASSLGGQGAHYEQFF
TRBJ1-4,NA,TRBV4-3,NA,TGCGCCAGCAGCCAAGATAGGACAGATTCAACTAATGAAAAACTGTTTTTT,CASSQDRTDSTNEKLFF
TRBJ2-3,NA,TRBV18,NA,TGTGCCAGCTCACCTGTGGACGTTGGTGGGACTAGCACAGATACGCAGTATTTT,CASSPVDVGGTSTDTQYF
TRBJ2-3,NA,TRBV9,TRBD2,TGTGCCAGCAGCTCCCGGACTAGCGGGGGGTACACAGATACGCAGTATTTT,CASSSRTSGGYTDTQYF
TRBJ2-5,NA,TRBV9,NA,TGTGCCAGCAGCGTAGTAGCGGCCCAAGAGACCCAGTACTTC,CASSVVAAQETQYF
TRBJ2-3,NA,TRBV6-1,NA,TGTGCCAGCAGTGATGACTGGAGGGGCACAGATACGCAGTATTTT,CASSDDWRGTDTQYF
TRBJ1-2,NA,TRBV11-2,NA,TGTGCCAGCAGCTCTAGGGGTGGTTGGCAGGGGCTAAAAAACTATGGCTACACCTTC,CASSSRGGWQGLKNYGYTF
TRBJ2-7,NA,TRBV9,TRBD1,TGTGCCAGCGCGGGGACAGGGGGGAACCACGAGCAGTACTTC,CASAGTGGNHEQYF
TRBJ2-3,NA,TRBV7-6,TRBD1,TGTGCCAGCAGCATAGGGACAGGAGTGTCTTCAGATACGCAGTATTTT,CASSIGTGVSSDTQYF
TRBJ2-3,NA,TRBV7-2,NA,TGTGCCAGCAGCCCTGGGGGGGCCTATGGCACAGATACGCAGTATTTT,CASSPGGAYGTDTQYF